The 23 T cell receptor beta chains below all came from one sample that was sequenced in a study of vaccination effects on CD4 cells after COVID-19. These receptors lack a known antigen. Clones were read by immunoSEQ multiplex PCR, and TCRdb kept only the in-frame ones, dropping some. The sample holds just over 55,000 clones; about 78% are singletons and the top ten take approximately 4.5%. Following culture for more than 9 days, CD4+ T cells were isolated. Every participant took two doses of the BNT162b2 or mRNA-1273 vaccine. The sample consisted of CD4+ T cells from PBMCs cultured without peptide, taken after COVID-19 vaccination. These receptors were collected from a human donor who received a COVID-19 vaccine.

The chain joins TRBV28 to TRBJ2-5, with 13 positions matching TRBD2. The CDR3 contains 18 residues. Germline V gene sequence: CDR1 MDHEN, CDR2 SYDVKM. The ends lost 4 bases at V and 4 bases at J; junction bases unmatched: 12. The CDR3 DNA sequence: TGTGCCAGCAGTTCACCGGGACTAGCGGGACCTGAGGGAGAGACCCAGTACTTC. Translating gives CASSSPGLAGPEGETQYF. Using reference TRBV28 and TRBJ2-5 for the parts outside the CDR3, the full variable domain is DVKVTQSSRYLVKRTGEKVFLECVQDMDHENMFWYRQDPGLGLRLIYFSYDVKMKEKGDIPEGYSVSREKKERFSLILESASTNQTSMYLCASSSPGLAGPEGETQYFGPGTRLLVL.

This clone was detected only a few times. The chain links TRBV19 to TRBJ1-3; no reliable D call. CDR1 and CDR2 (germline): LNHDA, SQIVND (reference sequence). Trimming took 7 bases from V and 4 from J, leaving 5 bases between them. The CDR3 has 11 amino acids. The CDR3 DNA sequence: TGTGCCAGTACCACAGGAAACACCATATATTTT. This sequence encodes CASTTGNTIYF.

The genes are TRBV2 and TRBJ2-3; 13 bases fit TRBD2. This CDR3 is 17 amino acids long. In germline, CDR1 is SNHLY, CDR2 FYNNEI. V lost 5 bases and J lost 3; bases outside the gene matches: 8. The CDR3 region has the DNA TGTGCCAGCAGTTCCCTAGGGACTAGCGGGAAAACAGATACGCAGTATTTT. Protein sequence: CASSSLGTSGKTDTQYF.

CDR3 region: CAWSRTRDSLLGSPLHF. CDR3 nucleotide sequence: TGTGCCTGGAGTCGTACTAGGGACAGCCTCCTGGGTTCACCCCTCCACTTT. V is TRBV30 and J is TRBJ1-6; TRBD1 matches at 7 bases. Germline lookup yields CDR1 GTSNPN and CDR2 SVGIG (reference sequence). Trimming at V came to 2 bases and at J to 9 bases, leaving 16 bases not matched to a gene. CDR3 length equals 17 residues. Supplemented by reference TRBV30 and TRBJ1-6, the full variable domain reads SQTIHQWPATLVQPVGSPLSLECTVEGTSNPNLYWYRQAAGRGLQLLFYSVGIGQISSEVPQNLSASRPQDRQFILSSKKLLLSDSGFYLCAWSRTRDSLLGSPLHFGNGTRLTVT.

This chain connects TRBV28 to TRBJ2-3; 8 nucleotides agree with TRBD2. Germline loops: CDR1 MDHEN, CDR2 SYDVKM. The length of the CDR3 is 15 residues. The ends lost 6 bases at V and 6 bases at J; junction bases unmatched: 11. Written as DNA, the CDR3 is TGTGCCAGCAGACGCCCCCTTAGCGGGACGGATACGCAGTATTTT. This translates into CASRRPLSGTDTQYF.

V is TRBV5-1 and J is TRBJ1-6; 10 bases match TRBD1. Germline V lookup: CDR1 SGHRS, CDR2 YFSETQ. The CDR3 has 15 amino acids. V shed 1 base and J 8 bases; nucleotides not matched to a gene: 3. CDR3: CASSLRGQGDSPLHF. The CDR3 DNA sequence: TGCGCCAGCAGCTTGAGAGGACAGGGGGATTCACCCCTCCACTTT.

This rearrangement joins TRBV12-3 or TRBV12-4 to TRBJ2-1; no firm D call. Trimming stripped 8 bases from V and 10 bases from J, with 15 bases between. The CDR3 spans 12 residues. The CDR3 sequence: CASGWQEREQFF. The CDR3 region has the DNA TGTGCCAGCGGGTGGCAGGAGAGGGAGCAGTTCTTC.

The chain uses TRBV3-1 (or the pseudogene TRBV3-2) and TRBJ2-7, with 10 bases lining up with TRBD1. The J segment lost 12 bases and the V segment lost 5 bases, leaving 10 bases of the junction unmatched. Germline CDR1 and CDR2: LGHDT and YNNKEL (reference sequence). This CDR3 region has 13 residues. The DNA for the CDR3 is TGTGCCAGCAGCGCTACTGGGACAGGGGAGGTGTACTTC. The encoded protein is CASSATGTGEVYF.

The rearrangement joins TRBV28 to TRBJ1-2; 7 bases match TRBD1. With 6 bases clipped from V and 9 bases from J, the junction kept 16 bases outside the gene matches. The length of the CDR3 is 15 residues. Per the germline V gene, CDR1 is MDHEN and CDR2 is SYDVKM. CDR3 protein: CASRTNKGGPGRYTF. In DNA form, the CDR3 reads TGTGCCAGCAGGACCAACAAAGGGGGCCCAGGGCGCTACACCTTC.

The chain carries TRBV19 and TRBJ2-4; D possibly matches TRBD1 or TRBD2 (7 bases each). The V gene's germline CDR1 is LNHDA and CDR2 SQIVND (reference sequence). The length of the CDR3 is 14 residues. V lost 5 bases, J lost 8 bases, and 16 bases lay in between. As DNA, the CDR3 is TGTGCCAGTAGTCGGGTACAGGGGAGGGACATTCAGTACTTC. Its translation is CASSRVQGRDIQYF.

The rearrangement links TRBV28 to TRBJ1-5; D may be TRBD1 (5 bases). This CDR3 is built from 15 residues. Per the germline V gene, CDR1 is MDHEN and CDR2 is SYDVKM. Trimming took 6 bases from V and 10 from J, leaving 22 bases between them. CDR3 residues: CASSLRQSRRNPQHF. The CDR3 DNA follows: TGTGCCAGCAGCCTAAGACAGTCACGTCGGAATCCCCAGCATTTT.

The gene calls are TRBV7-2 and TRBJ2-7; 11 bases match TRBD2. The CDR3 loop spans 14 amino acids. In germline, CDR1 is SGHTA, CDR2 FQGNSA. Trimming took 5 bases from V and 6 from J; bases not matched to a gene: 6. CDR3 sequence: CASSQLAGEAEQYF. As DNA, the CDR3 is TGTGCCAGCAGCCAACTAGCGGGGGAGGCCGAGCAGTACTTC.

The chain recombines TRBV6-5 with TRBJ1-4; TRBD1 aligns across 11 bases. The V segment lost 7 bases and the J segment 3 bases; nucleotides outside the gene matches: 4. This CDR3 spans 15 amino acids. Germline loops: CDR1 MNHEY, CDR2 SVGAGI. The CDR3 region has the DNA TGTGCCAGCACCTGGGACAGGGGGGCTAATGAAAAACTGTTTTTT. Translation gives CASTWDRGANEKLFF.

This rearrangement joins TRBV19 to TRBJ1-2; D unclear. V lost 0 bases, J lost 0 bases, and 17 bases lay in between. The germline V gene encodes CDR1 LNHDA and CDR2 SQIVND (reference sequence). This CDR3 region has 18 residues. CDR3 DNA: TGTGCCAGTAGTATAGATCGGAGAGGAGCCGGGCCTAACTATGGCTACACCTTC. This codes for CASSIDRRGAGPNYGYTF.

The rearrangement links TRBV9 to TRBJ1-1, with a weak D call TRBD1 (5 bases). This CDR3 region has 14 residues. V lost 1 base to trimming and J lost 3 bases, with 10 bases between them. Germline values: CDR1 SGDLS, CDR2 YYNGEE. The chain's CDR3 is CASSVSAGHTEAFF. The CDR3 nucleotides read TGTGCCAGCAGCGTATCTGCAGGGCACACTGAAGCTTTCTTT.

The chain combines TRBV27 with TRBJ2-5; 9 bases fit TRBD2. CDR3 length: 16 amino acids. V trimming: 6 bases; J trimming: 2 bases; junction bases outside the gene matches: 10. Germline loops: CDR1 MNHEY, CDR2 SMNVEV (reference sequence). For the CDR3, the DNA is TGTGCCAGCAGCAGAGGAGCGGGAGGATTACAAGAGACCCAGTACTTC. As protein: CASSRGAGGLQETQYF.

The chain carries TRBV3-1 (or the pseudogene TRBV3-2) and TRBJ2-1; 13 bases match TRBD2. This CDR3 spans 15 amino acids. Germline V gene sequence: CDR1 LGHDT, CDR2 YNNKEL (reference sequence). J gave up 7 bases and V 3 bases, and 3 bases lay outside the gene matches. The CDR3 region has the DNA TGTGCCAGCAGCCAGAGGACTAGCGGGAGTAATGAGCAGTTCTTC. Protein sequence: CASSQRTSGSNEQFF.

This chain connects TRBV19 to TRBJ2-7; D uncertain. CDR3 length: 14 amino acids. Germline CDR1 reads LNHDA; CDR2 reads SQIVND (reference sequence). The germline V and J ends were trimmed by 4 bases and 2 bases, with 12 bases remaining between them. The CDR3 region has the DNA TGTGCCAGTAGTAGGCAGGCCAGAACCTACGAGCAGTACTTC. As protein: CASSRQARTYEQYF.

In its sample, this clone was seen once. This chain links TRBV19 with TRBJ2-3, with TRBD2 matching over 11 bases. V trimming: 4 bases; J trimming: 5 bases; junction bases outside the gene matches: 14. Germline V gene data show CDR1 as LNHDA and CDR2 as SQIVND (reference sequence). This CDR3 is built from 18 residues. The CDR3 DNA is TGTGCCAGTAGTAAGAGGGGGGGAACTAGCGGGAGAAGAGATACGCAGTATTTT. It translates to CASSKRGGTSGRRDTQYF.

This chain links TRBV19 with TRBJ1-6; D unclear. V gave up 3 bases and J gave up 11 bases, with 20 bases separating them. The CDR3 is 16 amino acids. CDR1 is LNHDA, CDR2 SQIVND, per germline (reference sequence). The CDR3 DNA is TGTGCCAGTAGTATCCCTCCCGACGGGGTTCAACCACCCCTCCACTTT. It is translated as CASSIPPDGVQPPLHF.

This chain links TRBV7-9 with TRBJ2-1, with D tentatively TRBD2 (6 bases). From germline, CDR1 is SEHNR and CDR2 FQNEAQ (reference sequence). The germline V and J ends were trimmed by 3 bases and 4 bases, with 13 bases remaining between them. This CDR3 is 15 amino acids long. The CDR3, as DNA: TGTGCCAGCAGCTTTAAGGCTAGCGTATACAATGAGCAGTTCTTC. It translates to CASSFKASVYNEQFF.

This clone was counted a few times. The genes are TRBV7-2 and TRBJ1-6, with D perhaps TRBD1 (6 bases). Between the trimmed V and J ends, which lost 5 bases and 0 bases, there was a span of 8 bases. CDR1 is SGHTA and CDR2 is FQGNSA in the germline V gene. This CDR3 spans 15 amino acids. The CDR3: CASSAGASYNSPLHF. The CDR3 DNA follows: TGTGCCAGCAGCGCAGGGGCCTCCTATAATTCACCCCTCCACTTT.

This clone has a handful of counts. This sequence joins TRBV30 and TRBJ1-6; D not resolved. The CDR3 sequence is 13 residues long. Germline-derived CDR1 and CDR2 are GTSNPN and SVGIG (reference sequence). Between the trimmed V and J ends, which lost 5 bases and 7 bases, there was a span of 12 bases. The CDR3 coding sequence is TGTGCCTGGTCCCCCGGGCTAAATTCACCCCTCCACTTT. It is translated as CAWSPGLNSPLHF.